The 14 T cell receptor beta chains reported below all come from one sample, sequenced in a study of blood T cell repertoires in COVID-19. Some clones are missing from TCRdb's copy, which holds only in-frame ones; the method was immunoSEQ multiplex PCR. The sample consists of some 490,000 clones, less than 90% of them appearing once. The sequencing input was PBMCs or T cells enriched from blood (not recorded which). The receptors come from a woman aged 60-70 years who had recovered from COVID-19.

The CDR3 DNA reads TGCAGCGTTGAATCAGCAGGGGGTGGCTACACCTTC. This gives the protein CSVESAGGGYTF. V gene TRBV29-1 combines with J gene TRBJ1-2; 7 bases agree with TRBD1. J lost 7 bases, V lost 2 bases, and 4 bases had no gene match. Germline V lookup: CDR1 SQVTM, CDR2 ANQGSEA. The CDR3 is 12 residues long.

The rearrangement uses TRBV24-1 and TRBJ2-3, with a possible D match to TRBD2 (6 bases). Germline CDR1 is KGHDR and CDR2 is SFDVKD. This CDR3 is 13 amino acids long. The germline V and J ends were trimmed by 5 bases and 3 bases, with 8 bases remaining between them. CDR3 coding DNA: TGTGCCACCAGTGTGGGGGGTACAGATACGCAGTATTTT. The encoded protein is CATSVGGTDTQYF.

The chain combines TRBV11-2 with TRBJ1-6; possibly TRBD1 for D (5 bases). The V end lost 0 bases, the J end lost 8 bases, and 20 bases lay between the germline ends. There are 18 residues in the CDR3. Looked up from germline, CDR1 is SGHAT and CDR2 is FQNNGV. CDR3 residues: CASSLDRGLGSGDSPLHF. The CDR3 DNA is TGTGCCAGCAGCTTAGATCGGGGATTGGGGTCGGGGGATTCACCCCTCCACTTT.

The rearrangement uses TRBV9 and TRBJ1-1; 10 bases match TRBD1. V dropped 3 bases and J dropped 5; count of bases not matched to a gene: 7. Germline assignment: CDR1 SGDLS and CDR2 YYNGEE. This CDR3 spans 15 amino acids. DNA for the CDR3: TGTGCCAGCAGCGGCCGACAGGGGGCGCTGACTGAAGCTTTCTTT. Its translation is CASSGRQGALTEAFF.

The chain joins TRBV12-3 or TRBV12-4 to TRBJ2-7; TRBD1 is a possible D gene (6 bases). This CDR3 region has 13 residues. Trimming cost V 6 bases and J 6 bases, with 15 bases left between them. The CDR3 nucleotides are TGTGCCAGCAGCTCAGGGGCAGGGTTCGAGCAGTACGTC. Its translation: CASSSGAGFEQYV.

The chain uses TRBV28 and TRBJ1-1, with D possibly TRBD1 on 5 matching bases. V was shortened by 8 bases and J by 13 bases, with 11 bases between the two germline ends. Looked up from germline, CDR1 is MDHEN and CDR2 is SYDVKM. The CDR3 covers 9 residues. In nucleotides, the CDR3 is TGTGCCAGCGACAGTTACATTTTCTTT. It translates to CASDSYIFF.

This chain connects TRBV6-5 to TRBJ1-6; TRBD1 matches at 9 bases. The CDR3 sequence is 15 residues long. Germline-derived CDR1 and CDR2 are MNHEY and SVGAGI. Trimming cost V 6 bases and J 7 bases; bases outside gene matches: 7. The CDR3, as DNA: TGTGCCAGCAGCCACGAGGGGACAGGGAATTCACCCCTCCACTTT. Its translation: CASSHEGTGNSPLHF.

V gene TRBV5-1 combines with J gene TRBJ2-7; 10 bases align to TRBD1. The CDR3 totals 14 residues. CDR1 and CDR2 (germline): SGHRS, YFSETQ. With V trimmed by 4 bases and J by 6 bases, 7 bases remained unmatched. The DNA of the CDR3 is TGCGCCAGCAGCCCCGGGACAGGGGCTAGCGAGCAGTACTTC. Translating it yields CASSPGTGASEQYF.

This chain connects TRBV4-1 to TRBJ2-3, with 13 bases fitting TRBD2. This CDR3 has 17 residues. J was trimmed by 2 bases and V by 4 bases; bases with no gene match: 6. Per germline, CDR1 MGHRA and CDR2 YSYEKL. The CDR3 DNA follows: TGCGCCAGCAGCCGACTAGCGGGGGGACTTAACACAGATACGCAGTATTTT. Residues: CASSRLAGGLNTDTQYF.

This rearrangement joins TRBV12-5 to TRBJ2-3, with D uncertain. CDR1 LGHNT and CDR2 FRNRAP come from the germline V gene. Trimming took 1 base from V and 6 from J, leaving 11 bases between them. The CDR3 is 14 residues long. CDR3 in amino acids: CASGLAPTADTQYF. As DNA, the CDR3 is TGTGCTAGTGGTTTGGCGCCAACTGCGGATACGCAGTATTTT.

V usage is TRBV11-3 and J usage is TRBJ2-2, with 11 nucleotides matching TRBD1. Germline V gene sequence: CDR1 SGHNT, CDR2 YENEEA. J lost 3 bases, V lost 4 bases, and 1 base had no gene match. This CDR3 region has 15 residues. The CDR3 loop reads CASSSGQGDTGELFF. The CDR3 region has the DNA TGTGCCAGCAGCTCGGGACAGGGGGACACCGGGGAGCTGTTTTTT.

The V gene is TRBV18, the J gene TRBJ1-5, with 8 bases identical to TRBD1. The CDR3 spans 18 residues. V dropped 2 bases and J dropped 2; count of bases not matched to a gene: 11. Germline V gene data show CDR1 as KGHSH and CDR2 as LQKENI. Here the CDR3 DNA reads TGTGCCAGCTCACCAGAGCTGCAGGGGGCGACGGGCAATCAGCCCCAGCATTTT. Its protein is CASSPELQGATGNQPQHF.

The V and J genes are TRBV7-2 and TRBJ1-6; TRBD1 matches at 10 bases. Germline V gives CDR1 SGHTA, CDR2 FQGNSA. The trim removed 6 bases at V and 0 bases at J, leaving 5 bases unmatched. The CDR3 is made up of 17 amino acids. Here the CDR3 reads CASSSRDRGSYNSPLHF. The CDR3 region has the DNA TGTGCCAGCAGTTCCCGGGACAGGGGCTCCTATAATTCACCCCTCCACTTT.

This chain uses TRBV5-1 with TRBJ2-5; D might be TRBD1 (5 bases). The CDR3 is 13 residues long. Germline-derived CDR1 and CDR2 are SGHRS and YFSETQ. V shed 0 bases and J shed 5 bases, with 8 bases lying between them. As DNA, the CDR3 is TGCGCCAGCAGCTTGGAGGGGCGGGAGACCCAGTACTTC. It encodes CASSLEGRETQYF.